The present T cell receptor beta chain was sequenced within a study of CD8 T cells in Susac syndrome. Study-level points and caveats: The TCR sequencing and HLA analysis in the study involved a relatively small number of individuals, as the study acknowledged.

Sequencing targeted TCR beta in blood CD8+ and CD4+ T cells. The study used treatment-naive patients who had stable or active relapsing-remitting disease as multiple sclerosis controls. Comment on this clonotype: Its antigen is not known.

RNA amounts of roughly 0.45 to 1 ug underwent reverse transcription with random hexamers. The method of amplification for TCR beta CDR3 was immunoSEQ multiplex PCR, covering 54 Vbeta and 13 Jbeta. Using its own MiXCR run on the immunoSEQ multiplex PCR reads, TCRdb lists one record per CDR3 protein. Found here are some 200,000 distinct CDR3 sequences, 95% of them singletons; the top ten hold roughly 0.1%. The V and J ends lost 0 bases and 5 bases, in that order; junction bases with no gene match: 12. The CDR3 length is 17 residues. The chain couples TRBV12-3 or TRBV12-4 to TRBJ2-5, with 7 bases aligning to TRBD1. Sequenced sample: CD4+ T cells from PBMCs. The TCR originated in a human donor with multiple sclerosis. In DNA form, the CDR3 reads TGTGCCAGCAGTTTAGCGCTGAACAGGGGTGTAGTGGAGACCCAGTACTTC. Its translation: CASSLALNRGVVETQYF.